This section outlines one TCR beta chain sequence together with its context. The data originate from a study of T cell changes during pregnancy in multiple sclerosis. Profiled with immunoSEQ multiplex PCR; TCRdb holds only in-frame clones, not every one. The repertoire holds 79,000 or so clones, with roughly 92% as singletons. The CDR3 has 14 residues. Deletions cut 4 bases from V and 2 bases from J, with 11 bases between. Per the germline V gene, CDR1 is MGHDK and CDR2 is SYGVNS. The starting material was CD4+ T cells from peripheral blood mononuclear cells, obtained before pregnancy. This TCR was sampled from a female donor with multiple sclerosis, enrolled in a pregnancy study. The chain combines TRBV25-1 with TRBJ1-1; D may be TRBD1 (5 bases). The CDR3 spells CASSGQIINTEAFF. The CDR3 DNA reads TGTGCCAGCAGTGGACAGATAATAAACACTGAAGCTTTCTTT.